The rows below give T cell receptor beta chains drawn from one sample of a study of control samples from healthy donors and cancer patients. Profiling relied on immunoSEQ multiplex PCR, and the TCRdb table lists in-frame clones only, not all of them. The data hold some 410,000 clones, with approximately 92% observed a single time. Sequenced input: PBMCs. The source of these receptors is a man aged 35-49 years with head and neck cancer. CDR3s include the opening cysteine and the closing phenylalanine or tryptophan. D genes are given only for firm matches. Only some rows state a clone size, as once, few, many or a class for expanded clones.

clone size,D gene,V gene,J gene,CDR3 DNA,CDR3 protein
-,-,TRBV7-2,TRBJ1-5,TGTGCCAGCAGCTTAGGGGTGGTTGGGGCCACCCATCAGCCCCAGCATTTT,CASSLGVVGATHQPQHF
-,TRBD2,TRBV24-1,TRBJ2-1,TGTGCCACCAGTGATCGAGGGACTAGCGAGAAGCAGTTCTTC,CATSDRGTSEKQFF
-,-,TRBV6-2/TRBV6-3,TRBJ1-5,TGTGCCAGCAGTTACGGAAGGCCCAATCAGCCCCAGCATTTT,CASSYGRPNQPQHF
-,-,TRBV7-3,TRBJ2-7,TGTGCCAGCAGCTTAACGAGGGGGTACGAGCAGTACTTC,CASSLTRGYEQYF
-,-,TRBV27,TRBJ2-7,TGTGCCAGCAGCCCCAGAGGGTTGGGGGAGCAGTACTTC,CASSPRGLGEQYF
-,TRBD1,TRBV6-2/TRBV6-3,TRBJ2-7,TGTGCCAGCAGTTACCCACCGGGACAGGGGCTGAGCTCCTACGAGCAGTACTTC,CASSYPPGQGLSSYEQYF
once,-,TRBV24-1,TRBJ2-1,TGTGCCACCAGTGATTCCGCCGCAGGGTACTACAATGAGCAGTTCTTC,CATSDSAAGYYNEQFF
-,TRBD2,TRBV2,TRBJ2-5,TGTGCCAGCAGCTTGCAGGGAGGGGAGGAGACCCAGTACTTC,CASSLQGGEETQYF
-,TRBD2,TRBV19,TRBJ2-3,TGTGCCAGTACCCGGAGTACGCGGGGGATGTTTGGGGATACGCAGTATTTT,CASTRSTRGMFGDTQYF
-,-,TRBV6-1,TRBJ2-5,TGTGCCAGCAGTGAAATGGCGGAAATGGAGACCCAGTACTTC,CASSEMAEMETQYF
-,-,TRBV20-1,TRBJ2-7,TGCAGTGCTAGTAGATCGGTGTTGTACGAGCAGTACTTC,CSASRSVLYEQYF
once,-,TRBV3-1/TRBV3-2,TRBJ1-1,TGTGCCAGCAGCCTTAATGGGGGCACTGAAGCTTTCTTT,CASSLNGGTEAFF
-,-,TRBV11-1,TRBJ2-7,TGTGCCAGCAGCCGCACCTCTGGGGTTGGCGAGCAGTACTTC,CASSRTSGVGEQYF
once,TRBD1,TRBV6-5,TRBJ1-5,TGTGCCAGCCACTCCGGGACAGATGACAATCAGCCCCAGCATTTT,CASHSGTDDNQPQHF
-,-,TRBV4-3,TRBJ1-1,TGCGCCAGCAGCCAAGTCGACGGGGGCACTGAAGCTTTCTTT,CASSQVDGGTEAFF
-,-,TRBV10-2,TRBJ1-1,TGCGCCAGCAGCCCCTCCCAGGGTTTGAACACTGAAGCTTTCTTT,CASSPSQGLNTEAFF
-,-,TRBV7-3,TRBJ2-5,TGTGCCAGCAGCCCTCAGATACAAGAGACCCAGTACTTC,CASSPQIQETQYF
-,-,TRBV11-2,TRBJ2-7,TGTGCCAGCAACCCCTTAACTGCAGGGGCCCACGAGCAGTACTTC,CASNPLTAGAHEQYF
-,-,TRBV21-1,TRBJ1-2,TGTGCCAGCAGCAAAGTTGTCGCGGCCTGGGGCTACACCTTC,CASSKVVAAWGYTF
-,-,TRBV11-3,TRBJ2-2,TGTGCCAGCAGCTTAGTTGTTGGGGAGCTGTTTTTT,CASSLVVGELFF
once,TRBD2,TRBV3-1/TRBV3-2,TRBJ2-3,TGTGCCAGCAGCCACCTCATAGCGGGGGGATTGGATACGCAGTATTTT,CASSHLIAGGLDTQYF
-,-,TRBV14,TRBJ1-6,TGTGCCAGCAGCCAACTTCCCGCAGGGCCTATAGGGGGGTCACCCCTCCACTTT,CASSQLPAGPIGGSPLHF
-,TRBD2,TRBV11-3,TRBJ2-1,TGTGCCAGCAGCTTAGGTGCTGGACTAGCGGGAGGTTCGTGGAATGAGCAGTTCTTC,CASSLGAGLAGGSWNEQFF
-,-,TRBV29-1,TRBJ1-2,TGCAGCGTCCGCCCTCTGGGATCCTATGGCTACACCTTC,CSVRPLGSYGYTF
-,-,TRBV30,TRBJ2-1,TGTGCCTGGAGTGCCCGAGCAGGGCGCAATGAGCAGTTCTTC,CAWSARAGRNEQFF
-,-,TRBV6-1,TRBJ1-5,TGTGCCAGCACTGAACAGGTCAATCAGCCCCAGCATTTT,CASTEQVNQPQHF
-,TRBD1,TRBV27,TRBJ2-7,TGTGCCAGCTGGCCGACAGGGGGATCCGAGCAGTACTTC,CASWPTGGSEQYF
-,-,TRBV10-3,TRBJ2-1,TGTGCCATCAGTGAGGGACCGCTAGGACACAATGAGCAGTTCTTC,CAISEGPLGHNEQFF
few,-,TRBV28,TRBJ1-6,TGTGCCAGCAGTTTATACAGCAGCTATAATTCACCCCTCCACTTT,CASSLYSSYNSPLHF
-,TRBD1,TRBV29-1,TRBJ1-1,TGCAGCGTCAAGACAGGGGGCTTTGGGACTGAAGCTTTCTTT,CSVKTGGFGTEAFF
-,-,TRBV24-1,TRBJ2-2,TGTGCCACCAGTGAACCTTTCTTAGCTACCACCGGGGAGCTGTTTTTT,CATSEPFLATTGELFF
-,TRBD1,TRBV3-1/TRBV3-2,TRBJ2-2,TGTGCCAGCAGCCAGTTGACAGGGGACACCGGGGAGCTGTTTTTT,CASSQLTGDTGELFF
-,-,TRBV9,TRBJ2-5,TGTGCCAGCAGCGAGGGAGGAAAGGACAGAAACTACCAAGAGACCCAGTACTTC,CASSEGGKDRNYQETQYF
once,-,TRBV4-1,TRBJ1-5,TGCGCCAGCAGCCAAGCGAGGCAGACACCCCGGCATTTT,CASSQARQTPRHF
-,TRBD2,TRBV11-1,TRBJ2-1,TGTGCCAGCAGCTCACCAAGCGGGAGCTCCTACAATGAGCAGTTCTTC,CASSSPSGSSYNEQFF
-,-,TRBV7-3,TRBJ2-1,TGTGCCAGCAGCCCTTACGGAGGGGGGGTACTCGGTGAGCAGTTCTTC,CASSPYGGGVLGEQFF
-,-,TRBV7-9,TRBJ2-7,TGTGCCAGCAGCCGCGGGTCGAGCTCCTACGAGCAGTACTTC,CASSRGSSSYEQYF
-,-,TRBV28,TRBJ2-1,TGTGCCAGCAGTTCCAAGTCAATATTCCGTCGCGGTGAGCAGTTCTTC,CASSSKSIFRRGEQFF
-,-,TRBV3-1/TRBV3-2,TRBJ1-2,TGTGCCAGCAGCCAAGCGGCAGCCCGAAACTATGGCTACACCTTC,CASSQAAARNYGYTF
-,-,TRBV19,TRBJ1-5,TGTGCCAGTAGTATACGGGATAGCAATCAGCCCCAGCATTTT,CASSIRDSNQPQHF
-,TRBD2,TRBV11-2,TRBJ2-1,TGTGCCAGCAGCTTAAGACCCATACTAGCGGGAGGGCGGAATGAGCAGTTCTTC,CASSLRPILAGGRNEQFF
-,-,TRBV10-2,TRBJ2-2,TGCGCCAGCTCCGTAGTGGACTCCGGGAACACCGGGGAGCTGTTTTTT,CASSVVDSGNTGELFF